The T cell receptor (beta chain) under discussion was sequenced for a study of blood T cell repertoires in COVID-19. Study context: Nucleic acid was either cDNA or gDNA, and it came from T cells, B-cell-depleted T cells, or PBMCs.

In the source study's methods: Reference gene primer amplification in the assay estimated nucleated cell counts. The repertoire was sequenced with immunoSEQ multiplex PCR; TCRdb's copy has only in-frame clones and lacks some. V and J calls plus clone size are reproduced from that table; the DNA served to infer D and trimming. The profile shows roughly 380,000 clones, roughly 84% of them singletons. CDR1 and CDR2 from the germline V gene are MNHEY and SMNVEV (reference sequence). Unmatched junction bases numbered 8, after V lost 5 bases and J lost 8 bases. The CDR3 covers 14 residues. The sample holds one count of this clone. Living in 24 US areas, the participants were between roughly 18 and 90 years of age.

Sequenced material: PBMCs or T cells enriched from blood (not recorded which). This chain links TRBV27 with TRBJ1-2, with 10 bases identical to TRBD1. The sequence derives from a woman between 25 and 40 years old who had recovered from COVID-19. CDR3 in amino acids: CASSPGTGVLGYTF. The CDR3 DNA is TGTGCCAGCAGTCCCGGGACAGGGGTACTGGGCTACACCTTC.